This T cell receptor (beta chain) comes out of a study of long-term antiretroviral therapy in people with HIV (dated 2022 in TCRdb). At the level of the whole study: The earliest samples were collected about a decade before the 2015 WHO recommendation for immediate ART, when ART was typically delayed until CD4 counts fell. No cross-contamination during QIAcube processing was seen in test extractions of a monoclonal T-cell line run alongside about 33 polyclonal samples. This retrospective serial study examined whether starting ART and sustained HIV suppression were associated with changes in the composition and diversity of the TRB repertoire in peripheral blood. A total of 150 to 200 cryopreserved PBMC samples came from 30 adults with confirmed HIV infection and were collected serially over a mean of roughly six years (range 1-12). About 35% of the 30 participants with HIV were female. Overall study outcomes, separate from this receptor: Compared with controls, HIV repertoires had narrower CDR3 length ranges, and the network structure pointed to an antigen-experienced repertoire that shifted only slightly toward naive after ART. Owing to limited PBMC availability, only the TCR beta chain was sequenced, without alpha chain pairing. Starting ART was linked to a significant rise in TRB diversity, yet even after long-term ART the diversity remained significantly lower than in transplant donor controls. The repertoire was dominated across all time points by expanded TRB clones identified before ART initiation, although this dominance was seen to fluctuate and to decrease in many PLHIV after ART. The samples span the years 2004 to 2017, and the ART regimens used may be less effective than current regimens. Because pre-ART samples had limited cell numbers, unsorted PBMC were profiled rather than sorted CD4+ and CD8+ T cells. No data were available on ART adherence, viral resistance or therapy changes, limiting inferences about post-ART repertoire changes.

Sequencing of the TRB variable region was done with the immunoSEQ hsTCRB v3.0 assay at survey level resolution. TRB sequencing targeted a depth of about 40,000-55,000 T-cell genomes per sample. Pooled TRB libraries were sequenced on an Illumina MiSeq with a v3 150-cycle kit. From the authors' description of their analysis: Repertoire analysis was performed in R inside a reproducible Nextflow workflow that covered QC, data transformation and analysis. LymphoSeq2, an R package for exploring AIRR-Seq data, was used to implement the custom analyses. A handful of samples yielding fewer than 5000 total TRB sequences were excluded, leaving over 150 analyzed HIV repertoires. Among the approximately 180 HIV repertoires that were kept, some 60 were collected before ART initiation and 120 to 140 were collected after ART initiation. Each repertoire was downsampled to 5000 TRB nucleotide sequences, and summary statistics were averaged across 100 downsampling iterations. TRB sequences were retained for analysis only if CDR3 regions of at least seven amino acids were present. Diversity was assessed using a clonality score derived from Shannon entropy and using the Gini coefficient. In the repertoire networks, any two of the top 5000 CDR3 amino acid sequences were linked whenever the two sequences differed by an edit distance of one. Antigen specificity groups and MHC restriction were predicted for TRB CDR3 amino acid sequences with GLIPH2. To flag known associations with CMV, EBV, HIV or tissue antigens, CDR3 amino acid sequences were compared against VDJdb and McPAS-TCR. Pre-ART, post-ART and control groups were compared with Wilcoxon signed-rank tests and Holm-Bonferroni correction. TCRdb holds this immuneACCESS table with in-frame rearrangements only. Some clones are missing; in checked studies, unresolved V genes explain under half, and the rest has no known cause. V, J and clone size derive from that table, while D and trimming were established from the DNA sequence. Counted in this sample were 20,000 to 30,000 clones; 84% of them appeared once. Of the sample, about 2.3% is held by the ten largest clones.

Turning to this clone: What this receptor recognizes is not known. Base qualities are missing; no much larger clone stands one base away.

To be included, a participant needed at least one PBMC sample from before ART initiation plus at least two post-ART samples. Treatment was received in the United States of America by all participants with HIV. Before DNA extraction, cryopreserved samples of about 0.9-10 million PBMC were thawed and then washed. At the time of the earliest PBMC sample for each participant with HIV, ages ranged from roughly 23 to 60 years. Per participant, PBMC samples came from 1-4 timepoints prior to ART initiation and 2-8 timepoints following ART initiation, for a median of 7 samples. Serial HIV viral load, CD4+ T-cell count, ART history and demographic data were obtained for every participant. Genomic DNA was extracted from unsorted PBMC with a Qiagen kit on a QIAcube, with processing performed in batches of 12 samples. V loses 3 bases of germline sequence and J loses 0 bases, and the interval between the two ends is 12 bases. From the cysteine through the phenylalanine, the CDR3 covers 15 amino acids. This entry keeps only the CDR3 DNA: 45 bases, framed from base 1. In the germline V gene (reference sequence), CDR1 corresponds to MNHEY and CDR2 to SMNVEV.

The TCR sequence derives from a man aged 45-65 years with HIV. The sequencing used unsorted PBMCs, collected 3 years after starting antiretroviral therapy. The sequence links TRBV27 to TRBJ2-7; the D gene is unclear. In nucleotides, the sequence is TGTGCCAGCAGTTTTATAGTGACCAGCTCCTACGAGCAGTACTTC. It specifies CASSFIVTSSYEQYF.